Listed below are T cell receptor beta chains from one sample, sequenced in a study of OX40 agonist ivuxolimab in advanced cancers. The protocol was immunoSEQ multiplex PCR, while the TCRdb copy is restricted to in-frame clones and leaves out a portion. Here the sample spans almost 80,000 clones, about 80% being singletons. The sample in question was CD4+ or CD8+ T cells sorted from blood, obtained in a trial of the OX40 agonist ivuxolimab. These receptors all come from an adult with an advanced solid tumor such as melanoma, head and neck, liver or kidney cancer. Each CDR3 is given with its conserved first and last residue. D genes are given only for firm matches. Clone size is shown for a subset of rows, as once, few, many or a class of expanded clone.

j_gene: TRBJ2-1
v_gene: TRBV5-1
d_gene: TRBD2
abundance: -
CDR3aa: CASSFSGGSYNEQFF
CDR3nt: TGCGCCAGCAGCTTTAGCGGGGGCTCCTACAATGAGCAGTTCTTC

j_gene: TRBJ1-4
v_gene: TRBV18
d_gene: TRBD1
abundance: -
CDR3aa: CASSPGQGKKLFF
CDR3nt: TGTGCCAGCTCACCCGGACAGGGAAAAAAACTGTTTTTT

j_gene: TRBJ1-1
v_gene: TRBV11-2
d_gene: -
abundance: -
CDR3aa: CASSRGPLNTEAFF
CDR3nt: TGTGCCAGCAGCCGGGGACCGCTGAACACTGAAGCTTTCTTT

j_gene: TRBJ2-2
v_gene: TRBV30
d_gene: -
abundance: -
CDR3aa: CAWSVPGTGELFF
CDR3nt: TGTGCCTGGAGTGTACCGGGAACCGGGGAGCTGTTTTTT

j_gene: TRBJ2-2
v_gene: TRBV28
d_gene: -
abundance: -
CDR3aa: CASSVSWQGELFF
CDR3nt: TGTGCCAGCAGCGTGTCATGGCAGGGGGAGCTGTTTTTT

j_gene: TRBJ2-3
v_gene: TRBV25-1
d_gene: -
abundance: -
CDR3aa: CASSDRTRKPDTQYF
CDR3nt: TGTGCCAGCAGTGATCGGACCAGGAAGCCAGATACGCAGTATTTT

j_gene: TRBJ2-4
v_gene: TRBV5-8
d_gene: -
abundance: -
CDR3aa: CASSLAGVTQYF
CDR3nt: TGTGCCAGCAGTCTGGCTGGGGTGACTCAGTACTTC

j_gene: TRBJ1-1
v_gene: TRBV6-1
d_gene: -
abundance: -
CDR3aa: CASSEAWGGTEAFF
CDR3nt: TGTGCCAGCAGTGAAGCCTGGGGAGGCACTGAAGCTTTCTTT

j_gene: TRBJ1-5
v_gene: TRBV6-1
d_gene: -
abundance: -
CDR3aa: CASFESGRQPQHF
CDR3nt: TGTGCCAGTTTTGAGTCGGGGCGCCAGCCCCAGCATTTT

j_gene: TRBJ1-2
v_gene: TRBV5-6
d_gene: -
abundance: once
CDR3aa: CASSLAAGYTF
CDR3nt: TGTGCCAGCAGCTTGGCAGCCGGCTACACCTTC

j_gene: TRBJ2-7
v_gene: TRBV5-5
d_gene: TRBD1
abundance: -
CDR3aa: CASSSQGARSHYEQYF
CDR3nt: TGTGCCAGCAGCTCGCAGGGGGCGCGATCCCACTACGAGCAGTACTTC

j_gene: TRBJ1-2
v_gene: TRBV5-6
d_gene: TRBD1
abundance: -
CDR3aa: CASSTRGAYGYTF
CDR3nt: TGTGCCAGCAGCACCAGGGGGGCCTATGGCTACACCTTC

j_gene: TRBJ1-3
v_gene: TRBV9
d_gene: -
abundance: -
CDR3aa: CASSVGSINSGNTIYF
CDR3nt: TGTGCCAGCAGCGTTGGTTCCATCAACTCTGGAAACACCATATATTTT

j_gene: TRBJ2-2
v_gene: TRBV5-4
d_gene: -
abundance: -
CDR3aa: CASSSSGGINTGELFF
CDR3nt: TGTGCCAGCAGTTCATCCGGCGGGATCAACACCGGGGAGCTGTTTTTT

j_gene: TRBJ1-5
v_gene: TRBV10-2
d_gene: -
abundance: few
CDR3aa: CASSDWGYSNQPQHF
CDR3nt: TGCGCCAGCAGTGATTGGGGATATAGCAATCAGCCCCAGCATTTT

j_gene: TRBJ2-3
v_gene: TRBV2
d_gene: TRBD1
abundance: -
CDR3aa: CASWLRGHTDTQYF
CDR3nt: TGTGCCAGCTGGCTGAGGGGGCACACAGATACGCAGTATTTT

j_gene: TRBJ1-2
v_gene: TRBV6-5
d_gene: TRBD1
abundance: once
CDR3aa: CASSYGTEPYGYTF
CDR3nt: TGTGCCAGCAGTTACGGGACAGAACCCTATGGCTACACCTTC

j_gene: TRBJ1-5
v_gene: TRBV5-1
d_gene: TRBD1
abundance: -
CDR3aa: CASSPEGTDNQPQHF
CDR3nt: TGCGCCAGCAGCCCGGAGGGGACAGACAATCAGCCCCAGCATTTT

j_gene: TRBJ1-3
v_gene: TRBV18
d_gene: -
abundance: -
CDR3aa: CASSPPGGPSGNTIYF
CDR3nt: TGTGCCAGCTCACCACCGGGAGGGCCCTCTGGAAACACCATATATTTT

j_gene: TRBJ1-5
v_gene: TRBV7-9
d_gene: -
abundance: -
CDR3aa: CASSHGLNNQPQHF
CDR3nt: TGTGCCAGCAGCCACGGGCTGAATAATCAGCCCCAGCATTTT

j_gene: TRBJ1-3
v_gene: TRBV18
d_gene: -
abundance: -
CDR3aa: CASSTDRGNTIYF
CDR3nt: TGTGCCAGCTCAACCGACAGGGGAAACACCATATATTTT

j_gene: TRBJ2-7
v_gene: TRBV14
d_gene: TRBD1
abundance: -
CDR3aa: CASSHLGTASWEQYF
CDR3nt: TGTGCCAGCAGCCACCTCGGGACAGCATCCTGGGAGCAGTACTTC

j_gene: TRBJ1-5
v_gene: TRBV28
d_gene: TRBD1
abundance: -
CDR3aa: CASSSTGGWQPQHF
CDR3nt: TGTGCCAGCAGCTCGACAGGGGGCTGGCAGCCCCAGCATTTT

j_gene: TRBJ1-1
v_gene: TRBV10-3
d_gene: -
abundance: -
CDR3aa: CAIGGRPGAPKAFF
CDR3nt: TGTGCCATCGGCGGGCGCCCAGGCGCCCCGAAAGCTTTCTTT

j_gene: TRBJ2-1
v_gene: TRBV5-1
d_gene: TRBD2
abundance: -
CDR3aa: CASSPPTTSGGANEQFF
CDR3nt: TGCGCCAGCAGCCCTCCCACGACTAGCGGGGGGGCCAATGAGCAGTTCTTC

j_gene: TRBJ2-7
v_gene: TRBV27
d_gene: -
abundance: -
CDR3aa: CASGPPSASVTYEQYF
CDR3nt: TGTGCCAGCGGCCCCCCGAGTGCTAGCGTAACTTACGAGCAGTACTTC

j_gene: TRBJ1-2
v_gene: TRBV7-8
d_gene: TRBD1
abundance: once
CDR3aa: CASSSGTEQFNYGYTF
CDR3nt: TGTGCCAGCAGCTCCGGGACAGAACAGTTTAACTATGGCTACACCTTC

j_gene: TRBJ1-2
v_gene: TRBV9
d_gene: -
abundance: few
CDR3aa: CASSVSGREGIYGYTF
CDR3nt: TGTGCCAGCAGCGTCTCCGGGAGGGAGGGCATCTATGGCTACACCTTC

j_gene: TRBJ2-5
v_gene: TRBV6-1
d_gene: -
abundance: -
CDR3aa: CASSYVETQYF
CDR3nt: TGTGCCAGCAGTTACGTGGAGACCCAGTACTTC

j_gene: TRBJ1-1
v_gene: TRBV6-5
d_gene: -
abundance: -
CDR3aa: CASSYEGGTEAFF
CDR3nt: TGTGCCAGCAGTTACGAGGGGGGCACTGAAGCTTTCTTT

j_gene: TRBJ2-1
v_gene: TRBV2
d_gene: TRBD2
abundance: -
CDR3aa: CASSGREGISYNEQFF
CDR3nt: TGTGCCAGCAGCGGGCGGGAGGGCATCTCCTACAATGAGCAGTTCTTC

j_gene: TRBJ1-3
v_gene: TRBV28
d_gene: -
abundance: -
CDR3aa: CASTLGGASGNTIYF
CDR3nt: TGTGCCAGCACCTTAGGGGGGGCCTCTGGAAACACCATATATTTT

j_gene: TRBJ2-1
v_gene: TRBV28
d_gene: TRBD2
abundance: -
CDR3aa: CASTPRTSANNEQFF
CDR3nt: TGTGCCAGCACCCCGAGGACTAGCGCGAACAATGAGCAGTTCTTC